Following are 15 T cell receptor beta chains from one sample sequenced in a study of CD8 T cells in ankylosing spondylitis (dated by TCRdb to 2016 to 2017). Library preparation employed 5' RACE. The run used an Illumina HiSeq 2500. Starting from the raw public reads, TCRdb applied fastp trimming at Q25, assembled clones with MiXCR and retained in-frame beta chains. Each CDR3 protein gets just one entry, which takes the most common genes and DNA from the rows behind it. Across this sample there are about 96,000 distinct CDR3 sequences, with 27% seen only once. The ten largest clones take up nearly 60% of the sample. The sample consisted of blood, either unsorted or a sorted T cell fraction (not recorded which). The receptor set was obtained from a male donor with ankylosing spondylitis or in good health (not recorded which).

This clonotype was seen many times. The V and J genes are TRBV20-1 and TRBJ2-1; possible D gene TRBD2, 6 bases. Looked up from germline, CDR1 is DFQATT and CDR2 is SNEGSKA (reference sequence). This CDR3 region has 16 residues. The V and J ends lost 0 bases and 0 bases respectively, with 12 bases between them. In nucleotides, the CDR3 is TGCAGTGCTAGAGAGCTGCACGGGGGCTCCTACAATGAGCAGTTCTTC. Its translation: CSARELHGGSYNEQFF.

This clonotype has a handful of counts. CDR3 sequence: CASSSGDQGYGYTF. DNA for the CDR3: TGCGCCAGCAGCTCAGGGGACCAGGGATATGGCTACACCTTC. The V and J genes are TRBV5-1 and TRBJ1-2, with D possibly being TRBD1 (6 bases). Trimming shortened V by 3 bases and J by 5 bases, and 14 bases separated the two germline ends. The CDR3 spans 14 residues. Germline V CDR1 and CDR2: SGHRS, YFSETQ.

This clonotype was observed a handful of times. The CDR3 region has the DNA TGTGCCAGCAGTGCCCAGGACGGTCAAGAGACCCAGTACTTC. It encodes CASSAQDGQETQYF. The chain employs TRBV27 and TRBJ2-5, with D unresolved. This CDR3 comprises 14 residues. Germline CDR1 and CDR2: MNHEY and SMNVEV (reference sequence). V was shortened by 5 bases and J by 2 bases, with 12 bases between the two germline ends.

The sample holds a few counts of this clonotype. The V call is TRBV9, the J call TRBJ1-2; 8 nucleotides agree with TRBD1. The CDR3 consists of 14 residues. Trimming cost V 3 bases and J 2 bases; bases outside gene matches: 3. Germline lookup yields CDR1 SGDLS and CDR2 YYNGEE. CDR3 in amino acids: CASSGDRGNYGYTF. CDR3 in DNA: TGTGCCAGCAGCGGCGACAGGGGCAACTATGGCTACACCTTC.

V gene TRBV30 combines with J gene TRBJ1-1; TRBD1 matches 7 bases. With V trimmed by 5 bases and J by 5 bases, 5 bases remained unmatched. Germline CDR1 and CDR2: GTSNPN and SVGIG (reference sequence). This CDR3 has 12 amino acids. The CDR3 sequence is CAWGDRETEAFF. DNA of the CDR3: TGTGCCTGGGGGGACAGAGAAACTGAAGCTTTCTTT.

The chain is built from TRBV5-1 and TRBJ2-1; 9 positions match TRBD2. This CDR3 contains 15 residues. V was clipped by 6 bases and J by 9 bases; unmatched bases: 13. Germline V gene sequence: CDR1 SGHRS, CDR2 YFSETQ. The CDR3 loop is CASTDTGGGAVEQFF. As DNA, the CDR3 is TGCGCCAGCACCGACACGGGCGGGGGGGCCGTTGAGCAGTTCTTC.

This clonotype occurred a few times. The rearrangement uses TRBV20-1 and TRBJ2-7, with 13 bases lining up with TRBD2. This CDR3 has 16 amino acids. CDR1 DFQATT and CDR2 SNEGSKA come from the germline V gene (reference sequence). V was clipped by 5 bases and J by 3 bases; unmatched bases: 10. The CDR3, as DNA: TGCAGTGCTGCTAGCCCCGGGACTAGCGGGAACTACGAGCAGTACTTC. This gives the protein CSAASPGTSGNYEQYF.

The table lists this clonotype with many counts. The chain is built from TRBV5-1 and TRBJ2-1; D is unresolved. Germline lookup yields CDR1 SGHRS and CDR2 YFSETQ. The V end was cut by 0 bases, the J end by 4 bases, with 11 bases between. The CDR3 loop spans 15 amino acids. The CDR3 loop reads CASSLAPTGYNEQFF. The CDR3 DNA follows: TGCGCCAGCAGCTTGGCCCCGACTGGATACAATGAGCAGTTCTTC.

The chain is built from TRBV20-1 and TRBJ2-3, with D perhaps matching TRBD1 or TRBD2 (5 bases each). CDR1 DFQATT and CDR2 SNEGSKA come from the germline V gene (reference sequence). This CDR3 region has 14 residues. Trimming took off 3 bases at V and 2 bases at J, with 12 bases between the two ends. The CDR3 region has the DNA TGCAGTGCTAGGACCGGGGCCAACACAGATACGCAGTATTTT. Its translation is CSARTGANTDTQYF.

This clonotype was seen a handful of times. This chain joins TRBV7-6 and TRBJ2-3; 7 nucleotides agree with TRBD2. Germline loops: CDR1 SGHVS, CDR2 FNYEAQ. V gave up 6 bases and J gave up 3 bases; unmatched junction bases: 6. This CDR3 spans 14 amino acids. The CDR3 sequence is CASSRLAATDTQYF. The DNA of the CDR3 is TGTGCCAGCAGTAGACTAGCCGCAACAGATACGCAGTATTTT.

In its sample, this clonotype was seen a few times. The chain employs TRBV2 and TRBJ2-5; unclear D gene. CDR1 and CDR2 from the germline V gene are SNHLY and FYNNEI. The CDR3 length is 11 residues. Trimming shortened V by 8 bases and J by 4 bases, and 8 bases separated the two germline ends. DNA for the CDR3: TGTGCCAGCCGCTCTGTAGAGACCCAGTACTTC. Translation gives CASRSVETQYF. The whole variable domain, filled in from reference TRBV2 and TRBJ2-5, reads EPEVTQTPSHQVTQMGQEVILRCVPISNHLYFYWYRQILGQKVEFLVSFYNNEISEKSEIFDDQFSVERPDGSNFTLKIRSTKLEDSAMYFCASRSVETQYFGPGTRLLVL.

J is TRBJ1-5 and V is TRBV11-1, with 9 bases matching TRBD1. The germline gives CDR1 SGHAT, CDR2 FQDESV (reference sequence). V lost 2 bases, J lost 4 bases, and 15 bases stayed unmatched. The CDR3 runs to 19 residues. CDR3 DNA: TGTGCCAGCAGCTTATGGTCCTTCTCGGACAGGGGCGAAAATCAGCCCCAGCATTTT. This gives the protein CASSLWSFSDRGENQPQHF.

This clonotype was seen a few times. The CDR3 DNA reads TGTGCCAGCAGTTACTCCGATACGCAGTATTTT. Protein sequence: CASSYSDTQYF. The gene calls are TRBV6-2 or TRBV6-3 and TRBJ2-3; D is ambiguous. Germline CDR1 reads MNHEY; CDR2 reads SVGEGT. V was pared by 0 bases and J by 6 bases, with 1 base between. The CDR3 is 11 amino acids.

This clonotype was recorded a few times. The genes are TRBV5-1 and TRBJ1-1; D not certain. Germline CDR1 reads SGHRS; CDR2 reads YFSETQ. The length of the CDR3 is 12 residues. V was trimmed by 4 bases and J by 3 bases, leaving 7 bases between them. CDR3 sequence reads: CASSELDTEAFF. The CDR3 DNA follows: TGCGCCAGCAGCGAGCTGGACACTGAAGCTTTCTTT.

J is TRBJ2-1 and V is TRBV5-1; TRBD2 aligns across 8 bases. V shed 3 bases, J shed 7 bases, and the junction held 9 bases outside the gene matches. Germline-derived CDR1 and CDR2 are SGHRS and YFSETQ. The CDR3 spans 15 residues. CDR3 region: CASSSTSGAWNEQFF. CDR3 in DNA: TGCGCCAGCAGCTCAACTAGCGGAGCTTGGAATGAGCAGTTCTTC.